A selection of T cell receptor beta chains follows, all from one sample in a study of response to subunit inactivated influenza vaccine. TCRdb reprocessed the RT-PCR reads with MiXCR, giving one entry per CDR3 protein. The sample lists approximately 730,000 distinct CDR3 sequences, approximately 15% occurring once. The sequenced sample was PBMCs from blood, obtained about 14 days before vaccination. These receptors all stem from a man aged 45-65 years who received an inactivated influenza vaccine. CDR3s include the opening cysteine and the closing phenylalanine or tryptophan. D genes are given only for firm matches. Clone size is shown for a subset of rows, as once, few, many or a class of expanded clone.

V gene,D gene,clone size,J gene,CDR3 protein,CDR3 DNA
TRBV7-9,TRBD1,NA,TRBJ1-1,CASSSDRGRGAFF,TGTGCCAGCAGCTCGGACAGGGGGCGCGGGGCTTTCTTT
TRBV19,TRBD1,few,TRBJ2-2,CASKLGTGTTGELFF,TGTGCCAGCAAACTCGGGACAGGGACCACCGGGGAGCTGTTTTTT
TRBV5-1,NA,few,TRBJ2-1,CASSLDQGYEQFF,TGCGCCAGCAGCTTGGATCAGGGCTATGAGCAGTTCTTC
TRBV7-9,NA,NA,TRBJ2-1,CASSSTRTAEQFF,TGTGCCAGCAGCTCGACTAGAACGGCTGAGCAGTTCTTC
TRBV19,NA,NA,TRBJ2-4,CASSISPGENIQYF,TGTGCCAGTAGTATAAGCCCCGGGGAAAACATTCAGTACTTC
TRBV6-2/TRBV6-3,TRBD1,NA,TRBJ1-2,CASSDGQGVGYTF,TGTGCCAGCAGCGACGGACAGGGCGTTGGCTACACCTTC
TRBV6-2/TRBV6-3,NA,NA,TRBJ2-7,CASSRRDTSYEQYF,TGTGCCAGCAGCCGAAGGGACACCTCCTACGAGCAGTACTTC
TRBV4-3,TRBD2,few,TRBJ2-3,CASSIAGTSGGAVTDTQYF,TGCGCCAGCAGCATCGCCGGGACTAGCGGGGGGGCCGTAACAGATACGCAGTATTTT
TRBV5-1,TRBD2,many,TRBJ2-1,CASSSGSGGYNEQFF,TGCGCCAGCAGCTCCGGTAGCGGGGGGTACAATGAGCAGTTCTTC
TRBV6-1,NA,NA,TRBJ2-7,CASSRDSLGSYEQYF,TGTGCCAGCAGTAGGGACTCGCTAGGTTCCTACGAGCAGTACTTC
TRBV12-3/TRBV12-4,NA,few,TRBJ2-4,CASSLAARKNIQYF,TGTGCCAGCAGTTTAGCTGCCAGAAAAAACATTCAGTACTTC
TRBV20-1,TRBD2,few,TRBJ2-7,CSARASGTYEQYF,TGCAGTGCTAGAGCCAGCGGGACCTACGAGCAGTACTTC
TRBV3-1,TRBD2,few,TRBJ2-1,CASSQQLAGYNEQFF,TGTGCCAGCAGCCAACAACTAGCGGGATACAATGAGCAGTTCTTC
TRBV18,NA,many,TRBJ2-7,CASSLSTEPYEQYF,TGTGCCAGCTCCCTATCGACGGAACCCTACGAGCAGTACTTC
TRBV12-3/TRBV12-4,NA,NA,TRBJ2-3,CASSFGVRSDTQYF,TGTGCCAGCAGTTTCGGGGTCCGGTCAGATACGCAGTATTTT
TRBV13,TRBD1,NA,TRBJ2-1,CASSFSGQNELFF,TGTGCCAGCAGCTTTTCGGGACAGAATGAGCTGTTCTTC
TRBV4-1,NA,many,TRBJ1-1,CASRQANTEAFF,TGCGCCAGCAGACAGGCCAACACTGAAGCTTTCTTT
TRBV20-1,NA,few,TRBJ2-6,CSASFGGRGSGANVLTF,TGCAGTGCTAGCTTCGGAGGGAGAGGGTCTGGGGCCAACGTCCTGACTTTC
TRBV20-1,NA,NA,TRBJ2-3,CSARGQEGISSTDTQYF,TGCAGTGCTAGAGGCCAGGAGGGCATTAGCAGCACAGATACGCAGTATTTT
TRBV6-5,TRBD2,NA,TRBJ2-7,CASSYSLRSASGNYEQYF,TGTGCCAGCAGTTACTCACTCCGGTCGGCTAGCGGGAACTACGAGCAGTACTTC
TRBV6-1,NA,NA,TRBJ2-6,CASMGTGANVLTF,TGTGCCAGCATGGGTACTGGGGCCAACGTCCTGACTTTC
TRBV5-1,NA,many,TRBJ2-7,CASSLAGRASYEQYF,TGCGCCAGCAGCTTGGCCGGCCGCGCCTCCTACGAGCAGTACTTC
TRBV7-9,NA,many,TRBJ1-1,CASGRGSLDTEAFF,TGTGCCAGCGGGAGAGGGAGCCTTGACACTGAAGCTTTCTTT
TRBV5-1,TRBD2,many,TRBJ2-7,CASSLSSGRTYEQYF,TGCGCCAGCAGCTTGTCAAGCGGGAGAACCTACGAGCAGTACTTC
TRBV4-2,NA,few,TRBJ2-1,CASSQEIRALNEQFF,TGTGCCAGCAGCCAAGAGATAAGGGCCCTCAATGAGCAGTTCTTC
TRBV7-9,NA,NA,TRBJ2-7,CASSLRGELYEQYF,TGTGCCAGCAGCTTGAGAGGGGAATTGTACGAGCAGTACTTC
TRBV6-5,TRBD1,many,TRBJ1-1,CASSRTGGEAFF,TGTGCCAGCAGCCGGACAGGGGGTGAAGCTTTCTTT
TRBV20-1,NA,many,TRBJ1-1,CSARVGSRGNTEAFF,TGCAGTGCTAGAGTTGGGTCTAGAGGCAACACTGAAGCTTTCTTT
TRBV24-1,TRBD1,NA,TRBJ2-7,CATSDRQGYEQYF,TGTGCCACCAGTGACCGACAGGGATACGAGCAGTACTTC
TRBV4-3,NA,few,TRBJ2-2,CASSQALPGTGELFF,TGCGCCAGCAGCCAAGCCCTGCCTGGCACCGGGGAGCTGTTTTTT
TRBV15,NA,NA,TRBJ1-5,CATSREVDPNQPQHF,TGTGCCACCAGCAGAGAGGTAGATCCCAATCAGCCCCAGCATTTT
TRBV19,NA,NA,TRBJ1-5,CASSIDHGGIQPQHF,TGTGCCAGTAGTATAGATCATGGGGGGATTCAGCCCCAGCATTTT
TRBV2,NA,few,TRBJ1-5,CASSFQGDNQPQHF,TGTGCCAGCAGTTTCCAGGGAGACAATCAGCCCCAGCATTTT
TRBV5-1,TRBD1,few,TRBJ2-6,CASSFMTGEANVLTF,TGCGCCAGCAGCTTTATGACAGGGGAGGCCAACGTCCTGACTTTC
TRBV9,NA,NA,TRBJ1-3,CASSVDRALSGNTIYF,TGTGCCAGCAGCGTAGACAGGGCCCTCTCTGGAAACACCATATATTTT
TRBV11-2,TRBD1,many,TRBJ2-1,CASSSTGTGVNEQFF,TGTGCCAGCAGCTCGACCGGGACAGGGGTGAATGAGCAGTTCTTC
TRBV30,TRBD1,few,TRBJ2-2,CAWSLKGANGELFF,TGTGCCTGGAGTCTCAAGGGGGCAAACGGGGAGCTGTTTTTT
TRBV4-3,NA,many,TRBJ2-3,CASSQTGRGADTQYF,TGCGCCAGCAGCCAAACGGGCAGGGGAGCAGATACGCAGTATTTT
TRBV20-1,NA,NA,TRBJ2-3,CSARSGEVGTDTQYF,TGCAGTGCTAGAAGTGGGGAAGTGGGCACAGATACGCAGTATTTT
TRBV7-8,TRBD1,NA,TRBJ1-3,CASSGRRTGERNTIYF,TGTGCCAGCAGCGGAAGAAGGACAGGGGAGAGAAACACCATATATTTT
TRBV14,NA,few,TRBJ2-3,CASSGQEHTDTQYF,TGTGCCAGCAGCGGGCAGGAACACACAGATACGCAGTATTTT
TRBV6-1,TRBD2,NA,TRBJ2-5,CASSEFPLGTSATQYF,TGTGCCAGCAGTGAATTCCCCTTGGGGACTAGCGCGACCCAGTACTTC
TRBV4-2,NA,many,TRBJ1-3,CASSQERRDTIYF,TGTGCCAGCAGCCAAGAACGCAGGGACACCATATATTTT
TRBV19,NA,few,TRBJ1-1,CVKTQRVRGSAEAFF,TGTGTCAAAACACAAAGGGTAAGGGGTTCGGCTGAAGCTTTCTTT
TRBV7-2,TRBD1,many,TRBJ1-4,CASSLEGTDRAGKLFF,TGTGCCAGCAGCTTAGAGGGCACGGACAGGGCCGGAAAACTGTTTTTT
TRBV5-1,TRBD2,NA,TRBJ2-1,CASCRGAYNEQFF,TGCGCCAGCTGTCGGGGGGCCTACAATGAGCAGTTCTTC
TRBV14,TRBD1,NA,TRBJ2-2,CASSQTPGQVPGELFF,TGTGCCAGCAGCCAAACACCTGGACAGGTCCCCGGGGAGCTGTTTTTT
TRBV7-2,TRBD1,NA,TRBJ1-4,CASSARQGAAEKLFF,TGTGCCAGCAGCGCCCGACAGGGGGCAGCTGAAAAACTGTTTTTT
TRBV12-3/TRBV12-4,NA,many,TRBJ1-5,CASSLDSPGEKPQHF,TGTGCCAGCAGTCTCGACAGTCCCGGAGAAAAGCCCCAGCATTTT
TRBV5-5,TRBD1,NA,TRBJ2-2,CASIGQGHPGELFF,TGTGCCAGCATCGGACAGGGGCATCCCGGGGAGCTGTTTTTT